The T cell receptor beta chain described here comes from a study of cytomegalovirus exposure and HLA in healthy donors. Overall study context: Out of about 170 million T cells, an earlier analysis found fewer than 140 million unique TCR beta sequences in total.

PCR amplification relied on 60 Vbeta primers (plus 13 Jbeta primers). The repertoire was sequenced with immunoSEQ multiplex PCR; TCRdb's copy has only in-frame clones and lacks some. Of 150,000 to 200,000 clones detected, roughly 73% appear once; the ten largest clones hold around 1.9%. CDR1 is LGHNA, CDR2 YNFKEQ, per germline. The CDR3 spans 14 residues. Details on this clone: The antigen is not known. The junction departs from germline at one end; a sequencing error may be responsible.

The study, taken as a whole, reports: Accurate prediction of HLA-A and HLA-B alleles (for most subjects) was reportedly achieved from TCR beta sequences. Later on, a genetic analysis was performed. It linked a missense variant in DCLRE1C with V- and J-gene trimming of TCR beta.

The chain couples TRBV4-2 to TRBJ1-3; perhaps TRBD1 as D (5 bases). This receptor was obtained from a woman in her thirties in good health and CMV-seronegative. The sample consisted of PBMCs. The CDR3 DNA is TGTGCCACCAGCGAAAGGGGAACTGGAAACACCATATATTTT. Amino acid sequence: CATSERGTGNTIYF.